This T cell receptor beta chain derives from a study of T cell repertoires in cytomegalovirus infection. V was trimmed by 5 bases and J by 0 bases, leaving 14 bases between them. The CDR3 covers 17 residues. From germline, CDR1 is SGHTA and CDR2 FQGNSA. This clonotype was counted many times. TCRdb redid the calling of the reads with MiXCR, one entry per CDR3 protein. The sample holds 250,000 to 300,000 distinct CDR3 sequences, about 15% seen once. The source of this sequence is a human donor in good health (CMV status not recorded). Some clones in this sample may be carry-over from other donors' samples. Sequenced material: CD8+ T cells from PBMCs. J is TRBJ1-6 and V is TRBV7-2; no clear D gene. Here the CDR3 reads CASSMTRKGSYNSPLHF. The CDR3 DNA reads as TGTGCCAGCAGCATGACAAGGAAGGGCTCCTATAATTCACCCCTCCACTTT.